This TCR beta chain was identified in a study of cytomegalovirus exposure and HLA in healthy donors. This CDR3 is 15 amino acids long. From germline, CDR1 is LGHNA and CDR2 YSLEER. Germline trimming cut 6 bases from V and 3 bases from J; bases unmatched to any gene: 9. Notes on the study in general: Most TCR sequences proved rare, with some public TCRs found in many donors. In a later analysis, HLA-associated TCR beta chains were more clonally expanded than equally common others. In a later analysis, HLA-C alleles had the fewest associated TCRs, DRB1 alleles the most.

Turning to this clone: Its target is unknown.

It was with 60 Vbeta and 13 Jbeta primers that the PCR ran. Here immunoSEQ multiplex PCR was the method, and the copy in TCRdb shows in-frame clones only, minus some. The profile covers about 130,000 clones, with about 73% appearing a single time and over 2% taken by the ten largest. The chain links TRBV4-3 to TRBJ2-7; TRBD1 agrees at 9 bases. The sequencing sample was made of PBMCs. This TCR derives from a woman aged 40 to 50 in good health and CMV-seropositive. In DNA, the CDR3 is TGCGCCAGCAGTCGGCACCGGGACAGGGACTACGAGCAGTACTTC. The encoded protein is CASSRHRDRDYEQYF.